The clone carrying this TCR beta chain was counted only a few times. Trimming removed 3 bases from V and 6 bases from J; junction bases left unmatched: 9. CDR1 is SEHNR and CDR2 is FQNEAQ in the germline V gene (reference sequence). The CDR3 consists of 15 residues. The authors ran a second PCR of about 7 to 11 cycles using a sample-barcoded 5' primer and a J-beta primer mix. Each TCR beta cDNA got a 12-nucleotide random molecular identifier. TCRdb itself ran the 5' RACE reads through MiXCR, one entry per CDR3 protein. The sample has about 1.7 million distinct CDR3 sequences, under 30% seen once. The sample comes from a study of blood T cells in healthy people across ages.

The TCR comes from a woman aged 25-40 years in good health. The sample taken for sequencing was blood. This rearrangement joins TRBV7-9 to TRBJ2-7; TRBD1 matches 9 bases. The CDR3 DNA is TGTGCCAGCAGCTTTCCCGGGACAGGGTTATCCGAGCAGTACTTC. Its translation is CASSFPGTGLSEQYF.